This paragraph covers one TCR beta chain sequence. The specificity of this receptor is unknown. There are no base qualities to consult, and no much larger clone falls within one base. Using the deep immunoSEQ assay, multiplex PCR amplified TCR CDR3 regions from genomic DNA. For each cell subset, the extracted genomic DNA was distributed evenly across all wells of several immunoSEQ 96-well plates, and each plate served as one replicate. For sorted subsets, approximately 210 ng genomic DNA, equal to 30,000 to 35,000 T cell genomes, was loaded into each replicate PCR. Purified libraries were quantified with a Qubit 3.0 fluorometer, sized on a Bioanalyzer 2100, and re-quantified with the KAPA Library Quantification kit. A separate single-read 150-cycle Illumina NextSeq 550 flow cell was used to sequence each immunoSEQ 96-well plate. The original pipeline was this. Because only junctional sequences without quality scores were contained in the immunoSEQ output, filtering matching that applied to full-length reads could not be performed. To assign V/J genes and CDR3, sequences were annotated against IMGT germline references using PyIR, a Python wrapper for IgBLAST v1.9. Reads with weak V/J assignments (E-value above 1e-6), missing CDR3, stop codons, out-of-frame junctions, or ambiguous translated residues were removed. V3J clonotypes were defined by identical inferred V gene, J gene, and CDR3 amino acid sequence. The percentage overlap between two repertoires was calculated by dividing the number of shared unique clonotypes by the size of the smaller repertoire. RTK rarefaction, the Chao1 estimator, and Recon v2.1 estimates of unobserved clonotypes were used to assess repertoire richness. Generation probabilities for all TCRbeta clonotypes obtained by the gDNA method from a handful of donors were computed using OLGA. Drawn from immuneACCESS, this table holds only the in-frame rearrangements with V and J called that TCRdb kept. Clones are partly lost; checked studies trace under half to an unresolved V gene and leave the rest unexplained. V, J and clone size are taken as reported in that table, and D and trimming were inferred from the DNA itself. The sample records millions of clones, over 90% of which are singletons. The ten largest make up 0.39% of the sample.

CDR1 LGHNA and CDR2 YNFKEQ were looked up in the germline V gene. Counted from cysteine to phenylalanine, this CDR3 has 18 amino acids. Only the CDR3 DNA stays, 54 bases, in frame from base 1. Unmatched junction bases come to 8, with V trimmed by 1 base and J by 0 bases. The data were taken from a study of shared clonotypes between healthy human individuals (TCRdb year 2020). Regarding the study in general: The cohort comprised two women and a few men aged 18 to 49 years. Leukapheresis yielded between about 0.9 and 8.9 billion PBMCs per donor. The study deeply sequenced blood TCR repertoires of about five healthy adults to estimate repertoire size and the extent of clonotype sharing between individuals. To increase sequencing depth and limit assay-specific biases, TCR repertoire library preparation and sequencing were carried out by different laboratories using diverse techniques. For each donor, CD4 naive and CD4 memory were each run on three plates, CD8 naive on two plates, and CD8 memory on one plate.

The full study reports these points: Compared with non-shared clonotypes, clonotypes shared by all four sorted-subset donors had higher generation probabilities. Even with the large sequencing depth, rarefaction of the sorted-subset datasets indicated that sequencing was incomplete. The small number of donors limited the genetic and exposure-history diversity represented. Approximately 5% of naive CD4, 3.5% of naive CD8, approximately 2.2% of memory CD4, and around 0.4% of memory CD8 clonotypes were shared across several donors. Estimated clonotype richness was generally larger for naive than for memory subsets. Based on pairwise subsampling, the degree of clonotype sharing among donors was expected to be affected by sequencing depth. Only blood was sampled, and tissue TCR repertoires likely differ from those in blood.

The donors were healthy, HIV-negative adults who had no recently reported acute infections or vaccinations. All donors were Caucasian adults living in Nashville, Tennessee, USA. CD4+ T cells were enriched by magnetic negative selection; naive cells were then positively selected on CD45RA, and the negative fraction formed the memory subset. After blood collection by leukapheresis, PBMCs were isolated using Ficoll-Histopaque density gradient centrifugation and then cryopreserved in the vapor phase of liquid nitrogen. Purity and quantity of every magnetically sorted T cell population were checked by analytical flow cytometry. Genomic DNA was isolated from each sorted fraction and quantified by UV absorbance on a Nanodrop 2000c.

This clonotype was obtained from a man between 18 and 35 years old in good health. Some clones in this sample may be carry-over from other donors' samples. The chain links TRBV4-2 with TRBJ2-2; the central 7 bases match TRBD2. The sample comprised naive CD4+ T cells from PBMCs. The label giving this sample's cell subset or site can be read as: CD45RA+ positively selected. The CDR3 protein: CASSQAVLAATNTGELFF. The DNA sequence is as follows: TGTGCCAGCAGCCAAGCTGTCCTAGCGGCAACGAACACCGGGGAGCTGTTTTTT.